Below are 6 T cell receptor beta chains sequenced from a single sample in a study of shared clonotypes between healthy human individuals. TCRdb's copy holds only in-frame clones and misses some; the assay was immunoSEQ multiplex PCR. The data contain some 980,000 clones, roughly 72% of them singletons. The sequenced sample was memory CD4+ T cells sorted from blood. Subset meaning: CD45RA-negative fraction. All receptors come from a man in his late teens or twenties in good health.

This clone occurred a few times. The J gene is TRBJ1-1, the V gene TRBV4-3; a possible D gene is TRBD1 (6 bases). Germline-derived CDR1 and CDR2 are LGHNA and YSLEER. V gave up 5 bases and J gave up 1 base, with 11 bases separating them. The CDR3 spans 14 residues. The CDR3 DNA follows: TGCGCCAGCAGCGAACAGGGCGGGAACACTGAAGCTTTCTTT. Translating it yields CASSEQGGNTEAFF.

DNA for the CDR3: TGTGCCAGCAGTGAAAAGGAGTTGGGGCAGTTCTTC. Translation gives CASSEKELGQFF. V is TRBV25-1 and J is TRBJ2-1; no clear D gene. The CDR3 runs to 12 residues. Trimming left V 2 bases short and J 12 bases short, with 11 bases between. Germline lookup yields CDR1 MGHDK and CDR2 SYGVNS.

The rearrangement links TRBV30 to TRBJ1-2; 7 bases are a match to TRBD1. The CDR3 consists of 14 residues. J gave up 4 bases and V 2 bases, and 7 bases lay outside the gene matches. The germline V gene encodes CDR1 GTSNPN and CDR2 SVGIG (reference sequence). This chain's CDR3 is CAWSPVQGVYGYTF. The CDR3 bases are TGTGCCTGGAGTCCGGTCCAGGGGGTCTATGGCTACACCTTC.

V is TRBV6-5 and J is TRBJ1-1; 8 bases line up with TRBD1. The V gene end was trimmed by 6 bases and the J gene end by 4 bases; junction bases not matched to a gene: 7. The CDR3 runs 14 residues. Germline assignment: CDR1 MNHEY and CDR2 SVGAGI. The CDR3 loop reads CASSSGGVVTEAFF. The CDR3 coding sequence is TGTGCCAGCAGCTCAGGGGGCGTCGTCACTGAAGCTTTCTTT.

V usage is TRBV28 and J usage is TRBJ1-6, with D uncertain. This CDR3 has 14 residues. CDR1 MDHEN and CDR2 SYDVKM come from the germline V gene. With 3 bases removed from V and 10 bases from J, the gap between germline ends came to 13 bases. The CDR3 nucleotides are TGTGCCAGCAGTTTCCCCGCGAGTAGGTCACCCCTCCACTTT. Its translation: CASSFPASRSPLHF.

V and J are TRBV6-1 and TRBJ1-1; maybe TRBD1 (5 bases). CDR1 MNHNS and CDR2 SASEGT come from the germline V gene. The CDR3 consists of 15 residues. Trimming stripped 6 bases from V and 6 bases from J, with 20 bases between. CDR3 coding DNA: TGTGCCAGCAGCTTCCGGGACGGGTTAGGGGCTGAAGCTTTCTTT. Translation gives CASSFRDGLGAEAFF.